A single sample is the source of the 23 T cell receptor beta chains below, sequenced in a study of T cell clones after liver transplantation. TCRdb's copy holds only in-frame clones and misses some; the assay was immunoSEQ multiplex PCR. The data show about 75,000 clones, around 84% seen once. Sequenced material: CD4+ T cells from blood, taken 48 months after liver transplant. The receptors stem from a human patient who received a liver transplant. Among the T cells, some may be from the graft donor.

CDR3 DNA sequence: TGTGCCAGCAGCGAACAGACAGGGGGCGTTGGCTACACCTTC. It encodes CASSEQTGGVGYTF. V and J are TRBV2 and TRBJ1-2, with TRBD1 matching over 10 bases. There are 14 residues in the CDR3. Germline V lookup: CDR1 SNHLY, CDR2 FYNNEI. V lost 6 bases to trimming and J lost 7 bases; unmatched junction nucleotides: 8. The full variable domain, its missing parts supplied by reference TRBV2 and TRBJ1-2, is EPEVTQTPSHQVTQMGQEVILRCVPISNHLYFYWYRQILGQKVEFLVSFYNNEISEKSEIFDDQFSVERPDGSNFTLKIRSTKLEDSAMYFCASSEQTGGVGYTFGSGTRLTVV.

The chain carries TRBV5-1 and TRBJ2-1; D is ambiguous. Germline values: CDR1 SGHRS, CDR2 YFSETQ. This CDR3 is 15 amino acids long. The V and J ends lost 0 bases and 3 bases respectively, with 10 bases between them. The CDR3 is CASSLGWQDYNEQFF. For the CDR3, the DNA is TGCGCCAGCAGCTTGGGCTGGCAGGACTACAATGAGCAGTTCTTC. Filled out from reference TRBV5-1 and TRBJ2-1, the complete variable domain reads KAGVTQTPRYLIKTRGQQVTLSCSPISGHRSVSWYQQTPGQGLQFLFEYFSETQRNKGNFPGRFSGRQFSNSRSEMNVSTLELGDSALYLCASSLGWQDYNEQFFGPGTRLTVL.

The chain joins TRBV7-9 to TRBJ2-2; 9 positions agree with TRBD1. V dropped 5 bases and J dropped 6; count of bases not matched to a gene: 7. The CDR3 runs to 15 residues. Germline V gene data show CDR1 as SEHNR and CDR2 as FQNEAQ (reference sequence). In nucleotides, the CDR3 is TGTGCCAGCAGCCGTCCCGGGACAGGGTCCGGGGAGCTGTTTTTT. This codes for CASSRPGTGSGELFF.

The V and J genes are TRBV7-9 and TRBJ2-3, with D possibly being TRBD2 (5 bases). This CDR3 is 15 amino acids long. Germline lookup yields CDR1 SEHNR and CDR2 FQNEAQ (reference sequence). The germline V and J ends were trimmed by 5 bases and 0 bases, with 12 bases remaining between them. CDR3: CASSQRAASTDTQYF. The CDR3 DNA reads as TGTGCCAGCAGCCAGAGGGCAGCTAGCACAGATACGCAGTATTTT.

A few counts support this clone. The genes are TRBV5-1 and TRBJ1-1, with TRBD1 as a possible D gene (5 bases). Germline V gene data show CDR1 as SGHRS and CDR2 as YFSETQ. The CDR3 contains 14 residues. Trimming stripped 2 bases from V and 9 bases from J, with 17 bases between. Written as DNA, the CDR3 is TGCGCCAGCAGCTTAGAGGACATGACCCTGAAAGCTTTCTTT. Protein: CASSLEDMTLKAFF. Combining the CDR3 with reference TRBV5-1 and TRBJ1-1 gives the whole variable domain KAGVTQTPRYLIKTRGQQVTLSCSPISGHRSVSWYQQTPGQGLQFLFEYFSETQRNKGNFPGRFSGRQFSNSRSEMNVSTLELGDSALYLCASSLEDMTLKAFFGQGTRLTVV.

This clone was counted a single time. V is TRBV19 and J is TRBJ1-2; TRBD1 might be the D (6 bases). The V end lost 3 bases, the J end lost 2 bases, and 10 bases lay between the germline ends. The V gene's germline CDR1 is LNHDA and CDR2 SQIVND (reference sequence). The CDR3 runs 14 residues. CDR3 in amino acids: CASSITGNNYGYTF. CDR3 bases: TGTGCCAGTAGTATCACAGGGAACAACTATGGCTACACCTTC.

This chain links TRBV4-3 with TRBJ2-2, with 7 bases that match TRBD1. Germline trimming cut 7 bases from V and 0 bases from J; bases unmatched to any gene: 5. Looked up from germline, CDR1 is LGHNA and CDR2 is YSLEER. The CDR3 loop spans 15 amino acids. The CDR3 loop reads CASNTGASNTGELFF. Written as DNA, the CDR3 is TGCGCCAGCAACACAGGGGCATCGAACACCGGGGAGCTGTTTTTT.

The rearrangement uses TRBV18 and TRBJ2-7; maybe TRBD2 (6 bases). Trimming took 1 base from V and 1 from J, leaving 14 bases between them. This CDR3 comprises 16 residues. Germline CDR1 KGHSH, CDR2 LQKENI. The CDR3 nucleotides read TGTGCCAGCTCACCACGGAACCTCCGGGGGTCCTACGAGCAGTACTTC. The encoded protein is CASSPRNLRGSYEQYF.

The chain links TRBV29-1 to TRBJ2-1; D assignment may be TRBD1 or TRBD2 (5 bases each). There are 11 residues in the CDR3. Germline CDR1 SQVTM, CDR2 ANQGSEA. V gave up 4 bases and J gave up 7 bases, with 8 bases separating them. The CDR3 DNA reads TGCAGCGTTGGCGAGGGGAATGAGCAGTTCTTC. Protein: CSVGEGNEQFF.

A note on this clone: The same CDR3 arises from other DNA sequences in this sample as well. The V and J genes are TRBV29-1 and TRBJ2-2; possible D gene TRBD2, 7 bases. V lost 3 bases and J lost 6, with 11 bases in between. The CDR3 length is 13 residues. CDR1 is SQVTM and CDR2 is ANQGSEA in the germline V gene. The CDR3 region has the DNA TGCAGCGTTGATAGGGGGGGGGCCGGGGAGCTGTTTTTT. As protein: CSVDRGGAGELFF.

This rearrangement joins TRBV11-2 to TRBJ1-2; no clear D. CDR1 SGHAT and CDR2 FQNNGV come from the germline V gene. The CDR3 loop spans 14 amino acids. The germline V and J ends were trimmed by 5 bases and 1 base, with 11 bases remaining between them. The CDR3 DNA is TGTGCCAGCAGCCGCGGCCTAGGTAACTATGGCTACACCTTC. Translation: CASSRGLGNYGYTF.

V gene TRBV15 combines with J gene TRBJ1-5; D is uncertain. Germline CDR1 is LNHNV and CDR2 is YYDKDF (reference sequence). The CDR3 length is 14 residues. V shed 6 bases and J shed 0 bases, with 9 bases lying between them. CDR3 coding DNA: TGTGCCACCAGTTCCGAGAATAGCAATCAGCCCCAGCATTTT. Translated, it gives CATSSENSNQPQHF.

This rearrangement joins TRBV5-6 to TRBJ2-7; possible D gene TRBD1, 5 bases. Trimming cost V 7 bases and J 7 bases, with 21 bases left between them. The length of the CDR3 is 14 residues. CDR1 and CDR2 (germline): SGHDT, YYEEEE. The CDR3 is CASRSTGSLWEQYF. CDR3 DNA sequence: TGTGCCAGCCGATCAACAGGAAGCCTATGGGAGCAGTACTTC.

The rearrangement uses TRBV7-2 and TRBJ1-2; 9 bases are shared with TRBD1. Trimming cost V 0 bases and J 7 bases; bases outside gene matches: 3. CDR3 length equals 14 residues. Germline CDR1 is SGHTA and CDR2 is FQGNSA. The CDR3 coding sequence is TGTGCCAGCAGCTTAGCGGACAGGGGTGGTGGCTACACCTTC. Its translation is CASSLADRGGGYTF.

V gene TRBV7-6 combines with J gene TRBJ2-1, with D possibly TRBD2 on 6 matching bases. Germline assignment: CDR1 SGHVS and CDR2 FNYEAQ. This CDR3 has 17 residues. The ends were cut back, 1 base at V and 2 bases at J, with 15 bases in the middle. The CDR3: CASSLGLRGITYNEQFF. CDR3 nucleotide sequence: TGTGCCAGCAGCTTAGGCCTACGGGGGATCACCTACAATGAGCAGTTCTTC.

In its sample, this clone was seen a few times. The V gene is TRBV19, the J gene TRBJ1-1; the D gene is possibly TRBD1 (5 bases). V dropped 9 bases and J dropped 8 bases, with 10 bases sitting between them. CDR1 and CDR2 (germline): LNHDA, SQIVND (reference sequence). This CDR3 spans 10 amino acids. CDR3 nucleotide sequence: TGTGCCAGCTTTACAGGAGAAGCTTTCTTT. Translating gives CASFTGEAFF. Drawing the rest from reference TRBV19 and TRBJ1-1, the complete variable domain is DGGITQSPKYLFRKEGQNVTLSCEQNLNHDAMYWYRQDPGQGLRLIYYSQIVNDFQKGDIAEGYSVSREKKESFPLTVTSAQKNPTAFYLCASFTGEAFFGQGTRLTVV.

This clone was detected once. This chain connects TRBV7-2 to TRBJ2-2; 8 positions agree with TRBD2. CDR3 length: 16 amino acids. CDR1 is SGHTA and CDR2 is FQGNSA in the germline V gene. V was clipped by 3 bases and J by 1 base; unmatched bases: 4. The CDR3 protein is CASSFKSGGNTGELFF. For the CDR3, the DNA is TGTGCCAGCAGCTTTAAAAGCGGGGGGAACACCGGGGAGCTGTTTTTT.

The rearrangement links TRBV5-6 to TRBJ1-2; D unresolved. CDR3 size: 13 residues. Trimming removed 1 base from V and 6 bases from J, with 10 bases in between. Germline CDR1 reads SGHDT; CDR2 reads YYEEEE. CDR3 amino acids: CASSLIAGDGYTF. CDR3 coding DNA: TGTGCCAGCAGCTTGATCGCGGGCGATGGCTACACCTTC.

This sequence joins TRBV6-5 and TRBJ1-2; 9 bases agree with TRBD1. This CDR3 comprises 12 residues. In germline, CDR1 is MNHEY, CDR2 SVGAGI. V dropped 5 bases and J dropped 8; count of bases not matched to a gene: 3. The CDR3 DNA reads TGTGCCAGCAGTACAGGGGGCTGGGGCTACACCTTC. This encodes CASSTGGWGYTF.

The chain links TRBV11-2 to TRBJ2-6; tentative D call: TRBD1 (6 bases). Germline CDR1 is SGHAT and CDR2 is FQNNGV. The CDR3 has 17 amino acids. Trimming cost V 1 base and J 0 bases, with 10 bases left between them. CDR3: CASSLAGHRSGANVLTF. CDR3 bases: TGTGCCAGCAGCTTAGCGGGACATCGCTCTGGGGCCAACGTCCTGACTTTC.

The chain has TRBV28 and TRBJ2-7, with D hard to call. The CDR3 runs 13 residues. The V end was cut by 6 bases, the J end by 2 bases, with 11 bases between. The germline CDR1 and CDR2 sequences are MDHEN and SYDVKM. The CDR3 DNA follows: TGTGCCAGCAGGGGCGGCCAACCCTACGAGCAGTACTTC. Amino acid sequence: CASRGGQPYEQYF.

This rearrangement joins TRBV9 to TRBJ2-3; TRBD1 or TRBD2 may be the D gene (5 bases each). The length of the CDR3 is 14 residues. Germline values: CDR1 SGDLS, CDR2 YYNGEE. Trimming shortened V by 0 bases and J by 5 bases, and 10 bases separated the two germline ends. The CDR3 nucleotides are TGTGCCAGCAGCGTAGCTGTTGGGGGAGATACGCAGTATTTT. Residues: CASSVAVGGDTQYF. The variable domain in full, completed from reference TRBV9 and TRBJ2-3, reads DSGVTQTPKHLITATGQRVTLRCSPRSGDLSVYWYQQSLDQGLQFLIQYYNGEERAKGNILERFSAQQFPDLHSELNLSSLELGDSALYFCASSVAVGGDTQYFGPGTRLTVL.

The chain uses TRBV6-1 and TRBJ2-3; the D is unclear. Germline V gene lookup returns CDR1 MNHNS and CDR2 SASEGT. This CDR3 region has 12 residues. V was shortened by 9 bases and J by 1 base, with 8 bases between the two germline ends. The CDR3 DNA reads TGTGCCAGTTCCCTTGGCACAGATACGCAGTATTTT. Amino acid sequence: CASSLGTDTQYF.